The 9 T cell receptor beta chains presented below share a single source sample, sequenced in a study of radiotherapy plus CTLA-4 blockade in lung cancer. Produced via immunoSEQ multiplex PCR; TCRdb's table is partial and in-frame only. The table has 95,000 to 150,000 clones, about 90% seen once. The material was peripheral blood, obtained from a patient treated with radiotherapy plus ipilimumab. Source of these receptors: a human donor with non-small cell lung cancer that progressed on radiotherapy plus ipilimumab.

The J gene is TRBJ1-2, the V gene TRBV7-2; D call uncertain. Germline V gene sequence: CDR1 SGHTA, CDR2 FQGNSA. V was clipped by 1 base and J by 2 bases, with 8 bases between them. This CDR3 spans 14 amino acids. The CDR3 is CASSLGRANYGYTF. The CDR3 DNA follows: TGTGCCAGCAGCTTAGGAAGGGCCAACTATGGCTACACCTTC.

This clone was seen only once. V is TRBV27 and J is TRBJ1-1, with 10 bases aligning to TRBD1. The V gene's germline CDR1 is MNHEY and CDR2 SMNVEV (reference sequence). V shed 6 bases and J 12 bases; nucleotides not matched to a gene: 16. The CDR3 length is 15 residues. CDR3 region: CASSRQGAQSSVTFF. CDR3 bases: TGTGCCAGCAGCCGACAGGGGGCTCAGTCAAGTGTGACTTTCTTT.

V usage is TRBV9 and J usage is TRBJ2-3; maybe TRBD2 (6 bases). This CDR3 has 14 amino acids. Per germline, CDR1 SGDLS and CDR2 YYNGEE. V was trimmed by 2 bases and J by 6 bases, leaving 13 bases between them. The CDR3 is CASSVGAGWDTQYF. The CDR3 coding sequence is TGTGCCAGCAGCGTTGGGGCGGGATGGGATACGCAGTATTTT.

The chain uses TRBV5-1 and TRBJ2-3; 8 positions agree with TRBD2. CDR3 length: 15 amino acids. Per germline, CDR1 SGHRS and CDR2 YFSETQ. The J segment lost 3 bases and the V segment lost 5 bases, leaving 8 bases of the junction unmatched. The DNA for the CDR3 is TGCGCCAGCAGGTCACGTGCGGGGGGAACAGATACGCAGTATTTT. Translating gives CASRSRAGGTDTQYF. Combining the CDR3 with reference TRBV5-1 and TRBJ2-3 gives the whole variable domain KAGVTQTPRYLIKTRGQQVTLSCSPISGHRSVSWYQQTPGQGLQFLFEYFSETQRNKGNFPGRFSGRQFSNSRSEMNVSTLELGDSALYLCASRSRAGGTDTQYFGPGTRLTVL.

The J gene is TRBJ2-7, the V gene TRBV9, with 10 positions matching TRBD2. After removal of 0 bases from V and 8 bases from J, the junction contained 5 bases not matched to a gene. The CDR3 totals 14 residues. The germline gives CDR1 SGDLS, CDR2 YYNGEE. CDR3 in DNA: TGTGCCAGCAGCGTAGGTGATAGCGGGAGGCAGCAGTACTTC. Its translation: CASSVGDSGRQQYF.

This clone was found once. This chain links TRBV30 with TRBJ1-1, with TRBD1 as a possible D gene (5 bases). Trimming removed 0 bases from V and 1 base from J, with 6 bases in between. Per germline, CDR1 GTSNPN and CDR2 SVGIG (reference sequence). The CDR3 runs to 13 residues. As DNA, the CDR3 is TGTGCCTGGAGTGTAGACAGGAACACTGAAGCTTTCTTT. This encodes CAWSVDRNTEAFF.

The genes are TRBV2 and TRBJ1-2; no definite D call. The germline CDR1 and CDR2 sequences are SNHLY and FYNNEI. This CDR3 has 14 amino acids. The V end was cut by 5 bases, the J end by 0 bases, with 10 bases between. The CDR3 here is CASSPDGANYGYTF. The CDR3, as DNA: TGTGCCAGCAGTCCGGACGGAGCTAACTATGGCTACACCTTC.

CDR3 sequence reads: CASSEGGSGANVLTF. The CDR3 bases are TGTGCCAGCAGTGAGGGGGGGAGTGGGGCCAACGTCCTGACTTTC. The gene calls are TRBV6-1 and TRBJ2-6, with 7 bases lining up with TRBD2. V dropped 3 bases and J dropped 3; count of bases not matched to a gene: 2. The V gene's germline CDR1 is MNHNS and CDR2 SASEGT. The CDR3 consists of 15 residues.

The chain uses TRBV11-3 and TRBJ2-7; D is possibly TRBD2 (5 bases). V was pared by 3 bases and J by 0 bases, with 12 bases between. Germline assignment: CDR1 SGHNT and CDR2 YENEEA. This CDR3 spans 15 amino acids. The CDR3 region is CASSFRLGSSYEQYF. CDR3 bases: TGTGCCAGCAGCTTTCGCCTGGGGAGCTCCTACGAGCAGTACTTC.